These T cell receptor beta chains were read from a single sample in a study of tissue T cells after allogeneic stem cell transplantation. The repertoire was sequenced with immunoSEQ multiplex PCR; TCRdb's copy has only in-frame clones and lacks some. Among roughly 8,900 clones listed, around 62% were seen once. The sample here was tissue from the ileum, taken at autopsy. The source of these receptors is a woman between 18 and 50 years old with breast cancer. The CDR3 runs from the conserved cysteine through the conserved F or W. D genes are given only for firm matches. The size field is filled for only some rows; it gives once, few, many or a size class.

CDR3 length: 15
clone size: few
D gene: TRBD1
V gene: TRBV5-6
J gene: TRBJ1-6
CDR3 DNA: TGTGCCAGCAGCTTAATCAGGGGGGTAAGGGCTCCCCTCCACTTT
CDR3 protein: CASSLIRGVRAPLHF

CDR3 length: 15
clone size: .
D gene: TRBD1
V gene: TRBV7-6
J gene: TRBJ1-2
CDR3 DNA: TGTGCCAGCAGCCCCCAGGGGGCGCGGGTTTATGGCTACACCTTC
CDR3 protein: CASSPQGARVYGYTF

CDR3 length: 16
clone size: .
D gene: TRBD2
V gene: TRBV10-3
J gene: TRBJ2-2
CDR3 DNA: TGTGCCATCGAAGCGGGAGCCTCTTCTGGAACCGGGGAGCTGTTTTTT
CDR3 protein: CAIEAGASSGTGELFF

CDR3 length: 14
clone size: .
D gene: TRBD2
V gene: TRBV6-5
J gene: TRBJ2-7
CDR3 DNA: TGTGCCAGCAAGTTCCAGGGGACTAGCGGCGAGCAGTACTTC
CDR3 protein: CASKFQGTSGEQYF

CDR3 length: 13
clone size: .
D gene: TRBD1
V gene: TRBV2
J gene: TRBJ1-2
CDR3 DNA: TGTGCCAGCAGTACCGGACAGGCCTATGGCTACACCTTC
CDR3 protein: CASSTGQAYGYTF

CDR3 length: 8
clone size: .
D gene: .
V gene: TRBV20-1
J gene: TRBJ2-1
CDR3 DNA: TGCAGTGCTAGATCGCAGTTCTTC
CDR3 protein: CSARSQFF

CDR3 length: 14
clone size: .
D gene: .
V gene: TRBV4-3
J gene: TRBJ1-1
CDR3 DNA: TGCGCCAGCAGCCAAGATTCCTTGGGTACTGAAGCTTTCTTT
CDR3 protein: CASSQDSLGTEAFF

CDR3 length: 15
clone size: .
D gene: TRBD1
V gene: TRBV5-1
J gene: TRBJ2-1
CDR3 DNA: TGCGCCAGCAGCTTTTCCGGGACAGACTACAATGAGCAGTTCTTC
CDR3 protein: CASSFSGTDYNEQFF

CDR3 length: 14
clone size: .
D gene: .
V gene: TRBV11-1
J gene: TRBJ1-1
CDR3 DNA: TGTGCCAGCAGCCGCGGGAGGGGAGACACTGAAGCTTTCTTT
CDR3 protein: CASSRGRGDTEAFF

CDR3 length: 13
clone size: .
D gene: TRBD1
V gene: TRBV25-1
J gene: TRBJ2-1
CDR3 DNA: TGTGCCAGCAGTTACACAAGGACAGGGCGGCAGTTCTTC
CDR3 protein: CASSYTRTGRQFF

CDR3 length: 11
clone size: .
D gene: TRBD1
V gene: TRBV2
J gene: TRBJ1-1
CDR3 DNA: TGTGCCAGCAGTCAGGGGGCTCGAGCTTTCTTT
CDR3 protein: CASSQGARAFF

CDR3 length: 13
clone size: few
D gene: .
V gene: TRBV28
J gene: TRBJ1-5
CDR3 DNA: TGTGCCAGCACCCTGTATCGCAATCAGCCCCAGCATTTT
CDR3 protein: CASTLYRNQPQHF

CDR3 length: 13
clone size: few
D gene: .
V gene: TRBV5-1
J gene: TRBJ2-7
CDR3 DNA: TGCGCCAGCAGCTTGTTTGACACCTACGAGCAGTACTTC
CDR3 protein: CASSLFDTYEQYF

CDR3 length: 15
clone size: few
D gene: TRBD2
V gene: TRBV10-3
J gene: TRBJ2-5
CDR3 DNA: TGTGCCATCGGGAGACTAGCGGGAGAAGGGGAGACCCAGTACTTC
CDR3 protein: CAIGRLAGEGETQYF

CDR3 length: 16
clone size: .
D gene: TRBD2
V gene: TRBV2
J gene: TRBJ2-3
CDR3 DNA: TGTGCCAGCAGTGCCCTTACTAGCGGGGCCACAGATACGCAGTATTTT
CDR3 protein: CASSALTSGATDTQYF

CDR3 length: 17
clone size: .
D gene: TRBD1
V gene: TRBV4-1
J gene: TRBJ1-5
CDR3 DNA: TGCGCCAGCAATATAACCTCAGGGGGGAACGCGCATCAGCCCCAGCATTTT
CDR3 protein: CASNITSGGNAHQPQHF

CDR3 length: 18
clone size: .
D gene: TRBD2
V gene: TRBV4-3
J gene: TRBJ2-2
CDR3 DNA: TGCGCCAGCAGCCAAGGGCCCCGGCGGGGAGGGGAGACCGGGGAGCTGTTTTTT
CDR3 protein: CASSQGPRRGGETGELFF

CDR3 length: 13
clone size: .
D gene: .
V gene: TRBV7-8
J gene: TRBJ2-5
CDR3 DNA: TGTGCCAGCAGCTTGGGCAGTCAAGAGACCCAGTACTTC
CDR3 protein: CASSLGSQETQYF

CDR3 length: 18
clone size: few
D gene: TRBD2
V gene: TRBV7-6
J gene: TRBJ2-3
CDR3 DNA: TGTGCCAGCAGCCCTCTAGCGGGGGATGTTTCTAGCACAGATACGCAGTATTTT
CDR3 protein: CASSPLAGDVSSTDTQYF

CDR3 length: 13
clone size: few
D gene: .
V gene: TRBV11-3
J gene: TRBJ2-5
CDR3 DNA: TGTGCCAGCAGCTGGGGTCGGGATGAGACCCAGTACTTC
CDR3 protein: CASSWGRDETQYF

CDR3 length: 15
clone size: .
D gene: TRBD1
V gene: TRBV5-5
J gene: TRBJ1-4
CDR3 DNA: TGTGCCAGCAGCTTGGCCCGGGACAGGGGTGAAAAACTGTTTTTT
CDR3 protein: CASSLARDRGEKLFF

CDR3 length: 12
clone size: few
D gene: .
V gene: TRBV7-2
J gene: TRBJ2-7
CDR3 DNA: TGTGCCAGCAGCGTAGGCGTCTACGAGCAGTACTTC
CDR3 protein: CASSVGVYEQYF

CDR3 length: 13
clone size: .
D gene: .
V gene: TRBV25-1
J gene: TRBJ2-7
CDR3 DNA: TGTGCCAGCAGTGAAGGGCGGGGGACACAGCAGTACTTC
CDR3 protein: CASSEGRGTQQYF

CDR3 length: 12
clone size: .
D gene: .
V gene: TRBV28
J gene: TRBJ2-3
CDR3 DNA: TGTGCCGGAGCCGGTGGCTCTGATACGCAGTATTTT
CDR3 protein: CAGAGGSDTQYF

CDR3 length: 13
clone size: .
D gene: TRBD1
V gene: TRBV11-3
J gene: TRBJ2-7
CDR3 DNA: TGTGCCAGCAGCTACTCACAGGGGTACGAGCAGTACTTC
CDR3 protein: CASSYSQGYEQYF

CDR3 length: 16
clone size: .
D gene: .
V gene: TRBV5-1
J gene: TRBJ2-3
CDR3 DNA: TGCGCCAGCAGCCGTAATCCAGGGGAGGGCACAGATACGCAGTATTTT
CDR3 protein: CASSRNPGEGTDTQYF

CDR3 length: 15
clone size: .
D gene: .
V gene: TRBV25-1
J gene: TRBJ2-5
CDR3 DNA: TGTGCCAGCAGTGTCCCCAGGGGGGGAAGGGAGACCCAGTACTTC
CDR3 protein: CASSVPRGGRETQYF

CDR3 length: 13
clone size: .
D gene: .
V gene: TRBV9
J gene: TRBJ2-3
CDR3 DNA: TGTGCCAGCAGCGTAGATGGCACAGATACGCAGTATTTT
CDR3 protein: CASSVDGTDTQYF

CDR3 length: 13
clone size: .
D gene: .
V gene: TRBV7-2
J gene: TRBJ2-7
CDR3 DNA: TGTGCCAGCAGCCTCCGCAAGTCCTACGAGCAGTACTTC
CDR3 protein: CASSLRKSYEQYF

CDR3 length: 15
clone size: .
D gene: TRBD1
V gene: TRBV6-2/TRBV6-3
J gene: TRBJ2-3
CDR3 DNA: TGTGCCAGCAGTTACCCTCAGGGGGGCACAGATACGCAGTATTTT
CDR3 protein: CASSYPQGGTDTQYF

CDR3 length: 15
clone size: .
D gene: .
V gene: TRBV5-1
J gene: TRBJ2-7
CDR3 DNA: TGCGCCAGCAGCTTGGAACGGGCTAGCCTCAACGAGCAGTACTTC
CDR3 protein: CASSLERASLNEQYF